Below are 2 T cell receptor beta chains sequenced from a single sample in a study of blood T cell repertoires in COVID-19. Measured with immunoSEQ multiplex PCR; TCRdb has only the in-frame clones, and not every one. This repertoire shows fewer than 350,000 clones, 85% found once; its top ten account for less than 4.5%. The source material was peripheral blood. The receptors were sampled from a woman in her fifties or sixties with active or convalescent COVID-19.

CDR3 sequence: CASTELAGVIYEQYF. The CDR3 region has the DNA TGTGCCAGCACAGAACTAGCGGGTGTTATATACGAGCAGTACTTC. This chain uses TRBV18 with TRBJ2-7; 9 bases agree with TRBD2. Germline lookup yields CDR1 KGHSH and CDR2 LQKENI. The V gene end was trimmed by 8 bases and the J gene end by 4 bases; junction bases not matched to a gene: 12. This CDR3 comprises 15 residues.

This sequence joins TRBV11-2 and TRBJ2-5; a weak D match, TRBD1 (5 bases). This CDR3 contains 14 residues. From germline, CDR1 is SGHAT and CDR2 FQNNGV. V shed 5 bases and J shed 4 bases, with 14 bases lying between them. DNA for the CDR3: TGTGCCAGCAGCCCCAGGGTTAAAGGAGAGACCCAGTACTTC. Amino acids: CASSPRVKGETQYF.